This TCR beta chain is drawn from a study of cytomegalovirus exposure and HLA in healthy donors. Study conclusions and caveats: It was found in a later analysis that first-cohort TCR clusters tended to co-occur in the 100 to 150 validation repertoires.

Profiling relied on immunoSEQ multiplex PCR, and the TCRdb table lists in-frame clones only, not all of them. This table holds approximately 160,000 clones, about 85% found once. Deletions cut 5 bases from V and 0 bases from J, with 10 bases between. The V gene's germline CDR1 is MNHNY and CDR2 SVGAGI (reference sequence). This CDR3 contains 14 residues. Points on this clone: Its target is not known.

The source is a man aged 25-45 years in good health and CMV-seropositive. This chain connects TRBV6-6 to TRBJ1-1; D gene ambiguous. Specimen: PBMCs. This chain's CDR3 is CASSQQAMNTEAFF. In nucleotides, the CDR3 is TGTGCCAGCAGTCAGCAGGCTATGAACACTGAAGCTTTCTTT.